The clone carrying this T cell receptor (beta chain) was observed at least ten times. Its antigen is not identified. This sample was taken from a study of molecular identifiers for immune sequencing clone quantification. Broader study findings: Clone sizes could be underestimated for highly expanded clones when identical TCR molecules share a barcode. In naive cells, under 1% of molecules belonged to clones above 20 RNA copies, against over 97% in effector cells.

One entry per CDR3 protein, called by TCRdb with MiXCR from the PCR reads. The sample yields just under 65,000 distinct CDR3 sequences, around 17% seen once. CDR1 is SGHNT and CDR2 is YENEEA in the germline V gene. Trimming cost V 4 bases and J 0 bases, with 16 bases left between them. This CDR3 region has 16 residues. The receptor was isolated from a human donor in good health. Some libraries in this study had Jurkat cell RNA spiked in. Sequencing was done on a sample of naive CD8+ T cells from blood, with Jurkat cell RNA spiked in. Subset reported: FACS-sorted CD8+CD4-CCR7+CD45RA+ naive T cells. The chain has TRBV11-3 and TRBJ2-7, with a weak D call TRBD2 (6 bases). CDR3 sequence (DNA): TGTGCCAGCAGCTCGTATCGGGGGACTTTCTCCTACGAGCAGTACTTC. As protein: CASSSYRGTFSYEQYF.